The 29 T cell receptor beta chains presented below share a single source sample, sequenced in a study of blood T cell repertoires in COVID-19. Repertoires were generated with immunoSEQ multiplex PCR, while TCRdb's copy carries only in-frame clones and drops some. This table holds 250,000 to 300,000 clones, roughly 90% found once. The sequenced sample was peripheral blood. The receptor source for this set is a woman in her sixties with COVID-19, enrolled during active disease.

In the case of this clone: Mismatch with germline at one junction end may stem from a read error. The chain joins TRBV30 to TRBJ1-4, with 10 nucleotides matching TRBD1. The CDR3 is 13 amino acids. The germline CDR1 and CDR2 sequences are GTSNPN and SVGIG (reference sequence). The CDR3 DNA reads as TGTGCCTGGGGACAGGGGGAACTCTCAGGGGACCACTTT. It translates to CAWGQGELSGDHF.

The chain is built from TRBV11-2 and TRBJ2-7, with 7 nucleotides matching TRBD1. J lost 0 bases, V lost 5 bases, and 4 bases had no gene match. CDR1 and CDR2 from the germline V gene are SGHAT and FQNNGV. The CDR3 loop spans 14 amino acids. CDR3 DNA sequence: TGTGCCAGCAGCCCTGGACAGGTCTCCTACGAGCAGTACTTC. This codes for CASSPGQVSYEQYF.

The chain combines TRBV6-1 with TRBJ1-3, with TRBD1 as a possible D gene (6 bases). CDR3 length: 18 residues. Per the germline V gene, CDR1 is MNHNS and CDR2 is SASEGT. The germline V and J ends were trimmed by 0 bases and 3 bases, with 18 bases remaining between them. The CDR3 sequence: CASSEAMYLQGGGNTIYF. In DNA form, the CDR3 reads TGTGCCAGCAGTGAAGCTATGTACTTACAGGGCGGTGGAAACACCATATATTTT.

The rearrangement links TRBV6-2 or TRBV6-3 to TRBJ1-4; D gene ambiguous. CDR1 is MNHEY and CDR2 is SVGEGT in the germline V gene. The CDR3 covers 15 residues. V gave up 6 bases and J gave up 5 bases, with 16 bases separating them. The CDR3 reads CASSIRRIENEKLFF. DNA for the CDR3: TGTGCCAGCAGCATCCGGAGGATCGAGAATGAAAAACTGTTTTTT.

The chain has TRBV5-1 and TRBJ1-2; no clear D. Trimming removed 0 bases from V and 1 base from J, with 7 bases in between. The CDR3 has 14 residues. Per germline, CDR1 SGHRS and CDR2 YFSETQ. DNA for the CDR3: TGCGCCAGCAGCTTGGGGCAGGATAACTATGGCTACACCTTC. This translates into CASSLGQDNYGYTF.

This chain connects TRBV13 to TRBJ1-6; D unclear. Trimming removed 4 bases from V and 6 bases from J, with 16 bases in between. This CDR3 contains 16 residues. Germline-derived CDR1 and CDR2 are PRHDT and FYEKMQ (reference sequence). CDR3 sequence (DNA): TGTGCCAGCAGCTCCGCTGAGACTCGACTTAATTCACCCCTCCACTTT. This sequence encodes CASSSAETRLNSPLHF.

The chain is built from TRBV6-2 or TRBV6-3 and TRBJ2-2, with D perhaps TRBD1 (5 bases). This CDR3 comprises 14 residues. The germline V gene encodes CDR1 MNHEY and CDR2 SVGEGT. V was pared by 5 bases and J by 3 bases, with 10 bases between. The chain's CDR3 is CASSIFRDTGELFF. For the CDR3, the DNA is TGTGCCAGCAGTATTTTCAGGGACACCGGGGAGCTGTTTTTT.

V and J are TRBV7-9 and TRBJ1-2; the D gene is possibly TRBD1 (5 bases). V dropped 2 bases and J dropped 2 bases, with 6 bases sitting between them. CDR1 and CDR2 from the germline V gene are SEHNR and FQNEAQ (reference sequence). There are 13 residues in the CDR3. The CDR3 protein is CASSLKGNYGYTF. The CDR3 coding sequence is TGTGCCAGCAGCTTAAAGGGGAACTATGGCTACACCTTC. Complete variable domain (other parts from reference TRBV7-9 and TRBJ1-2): DTGVSQNPRHKITKRGQNVTFRCDPISEHNRLYWYRQTLGQGPEFLTYFQNEAQLEKSRLLSDRFSAERPKGSFSTLEIQRTEQGDSAMYLCASSLKGNYGYTFGSGTRLTVV.

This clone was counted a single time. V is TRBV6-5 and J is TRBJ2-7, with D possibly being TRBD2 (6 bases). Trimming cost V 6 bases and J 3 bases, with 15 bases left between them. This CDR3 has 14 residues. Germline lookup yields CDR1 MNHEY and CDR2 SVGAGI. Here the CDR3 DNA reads TGTGCCAGCAGGGCCCCAGGGAGGTTCTACGAGCAGTACTTC. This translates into CASRAPGRFYEQYF.

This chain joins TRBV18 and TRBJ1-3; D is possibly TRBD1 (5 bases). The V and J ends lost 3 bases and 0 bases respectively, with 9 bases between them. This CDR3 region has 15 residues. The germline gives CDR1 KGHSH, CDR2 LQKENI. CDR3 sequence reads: CASSPDSLSGNTIYF. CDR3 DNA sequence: TGTGCCAGCTCACCCGACAGCCTCTCTGGAAACACCATATATTTT. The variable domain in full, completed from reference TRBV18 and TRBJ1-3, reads NAGVMQNPRHLVRRRGQEARLRCSPMKGHSHVYWYRQLPEEGLKFMVYLQKENIIDESGMPKERFSAEFPKEGPSILRIQQVVRGDSAAYFCASSPDSLSGNTIYFGEGSWLTVV.

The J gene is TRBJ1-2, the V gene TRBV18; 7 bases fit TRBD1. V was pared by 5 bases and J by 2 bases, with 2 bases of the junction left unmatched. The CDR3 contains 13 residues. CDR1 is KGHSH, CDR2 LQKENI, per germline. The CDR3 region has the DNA TGTGCCAGCTCAATGGGACAGAACTATGGCTACACCTTC. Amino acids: CASSMGQNYGYTF.

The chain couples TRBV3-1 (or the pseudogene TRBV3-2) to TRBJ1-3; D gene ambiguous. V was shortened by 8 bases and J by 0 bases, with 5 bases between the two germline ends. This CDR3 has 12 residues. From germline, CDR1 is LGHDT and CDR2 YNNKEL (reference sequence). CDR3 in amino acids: CASGSSGNTIYF. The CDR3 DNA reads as TGTGCCAGCGGTAGCTCTGGAAACACCATATATTTT.

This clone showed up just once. This CDR3 reads CATSRADYTDTQYF. CDR3 sequence (DNA): TGTGCCACCAGCAGAGCGGACTACACAGATACGCAGTATTTT. The rearrangement joins TRBV15 to TRBJ2-3, with a weak D call TRBD2 (6 bases). The CDR3 is made up of 14 amino acids. Germline CDR1 reads LNHNV; CDR2 reads YYDKDF (reference sequence). V lost 1 base, J lost 2 bases, and 7 bases lay in between.

CDR3 DNA sequence: TGTGCCAGCAGCCAGCGGGGGGAGAGCTCTGGAAACACCATATATTTT. Amino acids: CASSQRGESSGNTIYF. The genes are TRBV7-9 and TRBJ1-3; D perhaps matches TRBD1 (5 bases). The length of the CDR3 is 16 residues. CDR1 SEHNR and CDR2 FQNEAQ come from the germline V gene (reference sequence). Trimming cost V 5 bases and J 0 bases, with 14 bases left between them.

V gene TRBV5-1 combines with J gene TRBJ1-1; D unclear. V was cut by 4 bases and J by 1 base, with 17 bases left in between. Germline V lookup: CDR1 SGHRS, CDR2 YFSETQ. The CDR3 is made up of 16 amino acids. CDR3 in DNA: TGCGCCAGCAGCCCGTTTACTAGGGCCGAGAACACTGAAGCTTTCTTT. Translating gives CASSPFTRAENTEAFF.

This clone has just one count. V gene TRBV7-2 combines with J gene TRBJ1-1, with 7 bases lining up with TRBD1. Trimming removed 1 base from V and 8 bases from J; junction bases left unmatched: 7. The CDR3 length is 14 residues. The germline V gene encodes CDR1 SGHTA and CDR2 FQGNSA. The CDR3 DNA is TGTGCCAGCAGCTTAGTTGGGACAGTGGGCGAAGCTTTCTTT. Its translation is CASSLVGTVGEAFF.

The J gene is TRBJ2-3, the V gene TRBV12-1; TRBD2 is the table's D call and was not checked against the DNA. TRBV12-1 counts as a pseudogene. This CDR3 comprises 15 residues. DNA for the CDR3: TGTGCCAGCAACCGGAAGGCGGGGTCCACAGATACGCAGTATTTT. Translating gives CASNRKAGSTDTQYF.

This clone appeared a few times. For the CDR3, the DNA is TGTGCCAGCAGCCGGCTAGCGGGGGGGACCTACGAGCAGTACTTC. Encoded protein: CASSRLAGGTYEQYF. The rearrangement joins TRBV5-6 to TRBJ2-7; 12 nucleotides align to TRBD2. V shed 4 bases, J shed 2 bases, and the junction held 4 bases outside the gene matches. Germline V CDR1 and CDR2: SGHDT, YYEEEE. The CDR3 extends over 15 amino acids.

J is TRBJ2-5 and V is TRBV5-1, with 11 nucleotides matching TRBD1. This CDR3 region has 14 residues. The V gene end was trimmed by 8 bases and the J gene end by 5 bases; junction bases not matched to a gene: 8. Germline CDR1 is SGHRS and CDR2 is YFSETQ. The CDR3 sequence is CASTDRGLWETQYF. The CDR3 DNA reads TGCGCCAGTACGGACAGGGGGCTTTGGGAGACCCAGTACTTC.

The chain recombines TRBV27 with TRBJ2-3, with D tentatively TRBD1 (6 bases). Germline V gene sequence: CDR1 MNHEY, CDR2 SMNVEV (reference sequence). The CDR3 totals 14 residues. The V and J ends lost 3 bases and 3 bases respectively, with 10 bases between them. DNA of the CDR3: TGTGCCAGCAGTTTTGAAACAGGGACAGATACGCAGTATTTT. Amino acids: CASSFETGTDTQYF.

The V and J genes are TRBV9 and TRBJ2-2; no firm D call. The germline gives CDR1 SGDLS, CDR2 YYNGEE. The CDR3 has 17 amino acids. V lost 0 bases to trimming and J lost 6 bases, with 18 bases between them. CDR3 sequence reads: CASSVDLGDRRAGELFF. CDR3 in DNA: TGTGCCAGCAGCGTAGATTTGGGTGATCGACGGGCCGGGGAGCTGTTTTTT. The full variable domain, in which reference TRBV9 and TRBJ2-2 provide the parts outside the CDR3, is DSGVTQTPKHLITATGQRVTLRCSPRSGDLSVYWYQQSLDQGLQFLIQYYNGEERAKGNILERFSAQQFPDLHSELNLSSLELGDSALYFCASSVDLGDRRAGELFFGEGSRLTVL.

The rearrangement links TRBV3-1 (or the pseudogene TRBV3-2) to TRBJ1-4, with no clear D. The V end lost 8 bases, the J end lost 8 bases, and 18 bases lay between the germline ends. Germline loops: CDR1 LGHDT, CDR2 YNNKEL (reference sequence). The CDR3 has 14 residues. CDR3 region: CASSLFSGEEKLFF. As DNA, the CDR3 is TGTGCCAGCTCATTATTTAGTGGGGAGGAAAAACTGTTTTTT.

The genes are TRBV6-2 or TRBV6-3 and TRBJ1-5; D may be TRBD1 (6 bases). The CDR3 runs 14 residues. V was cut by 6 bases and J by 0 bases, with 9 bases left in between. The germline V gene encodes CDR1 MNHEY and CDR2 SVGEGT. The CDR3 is CASSGTYSNQPQHF. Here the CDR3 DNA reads TGTGCCAGCAGCGGGACATATAGCAATCAGCCCCAGCATTTT.

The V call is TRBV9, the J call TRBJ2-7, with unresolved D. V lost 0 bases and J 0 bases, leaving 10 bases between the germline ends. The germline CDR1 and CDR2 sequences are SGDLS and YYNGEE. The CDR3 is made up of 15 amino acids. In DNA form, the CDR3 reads TGTGCCAGCAGCGTAGTTGGCGGAACCTCCTACGAGCAGTACTTC. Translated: CASSVVGGTSYEQYF.

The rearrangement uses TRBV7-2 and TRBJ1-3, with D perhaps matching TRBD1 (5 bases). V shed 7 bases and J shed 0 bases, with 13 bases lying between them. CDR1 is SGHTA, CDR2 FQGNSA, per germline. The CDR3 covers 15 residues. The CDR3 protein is CASTFTRASGNTIYF. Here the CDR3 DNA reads TGTGCCAGCACTTTTACCAGGGCCTCTGGAAACACCATATATTTT.

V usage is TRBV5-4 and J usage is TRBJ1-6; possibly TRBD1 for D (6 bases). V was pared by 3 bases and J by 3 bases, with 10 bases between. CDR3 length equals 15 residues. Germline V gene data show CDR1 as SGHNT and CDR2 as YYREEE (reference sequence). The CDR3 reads CASSSGVLYNSPLHF. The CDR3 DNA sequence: TGTGCCAGCAGCTCAGGGGTTCTCTATAATTCACCCCTCCACTTT.

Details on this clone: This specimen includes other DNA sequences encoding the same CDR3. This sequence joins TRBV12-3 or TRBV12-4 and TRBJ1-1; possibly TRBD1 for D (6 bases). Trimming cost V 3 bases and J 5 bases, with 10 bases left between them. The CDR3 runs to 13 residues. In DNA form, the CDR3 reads TGTGCCAGCAGTTTGGCAGGGGATACTGAAGCTTTCTTT. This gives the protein CASSLAGDTEAFF.

The CDR3 nucleotides read TGCGCCAGCAGCCAAGAGCCGGGGGCCTACGAGCAGTACTTC. It specifies CASSQEPGAYEQYF. The chain joins TRBV4-3 to TRBJ2-7; a possible D gene is TRBD2 (6 bases). Germline V lookup: CDR1 LGHNA, CDR2 YSLEER. This CDR3 has 14 amino acids. Trimming left V 0 bases short and J 2 bases short, with 8 bases between.

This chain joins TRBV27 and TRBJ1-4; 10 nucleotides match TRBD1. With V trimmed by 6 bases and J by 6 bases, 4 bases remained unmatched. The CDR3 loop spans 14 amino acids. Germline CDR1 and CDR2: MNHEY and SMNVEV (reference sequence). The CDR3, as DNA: TGTGCCAGCAGAAGGACAGGGGGATATGAAAAACTGTTTTTT. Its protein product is CASRRTGGYEKLFF.